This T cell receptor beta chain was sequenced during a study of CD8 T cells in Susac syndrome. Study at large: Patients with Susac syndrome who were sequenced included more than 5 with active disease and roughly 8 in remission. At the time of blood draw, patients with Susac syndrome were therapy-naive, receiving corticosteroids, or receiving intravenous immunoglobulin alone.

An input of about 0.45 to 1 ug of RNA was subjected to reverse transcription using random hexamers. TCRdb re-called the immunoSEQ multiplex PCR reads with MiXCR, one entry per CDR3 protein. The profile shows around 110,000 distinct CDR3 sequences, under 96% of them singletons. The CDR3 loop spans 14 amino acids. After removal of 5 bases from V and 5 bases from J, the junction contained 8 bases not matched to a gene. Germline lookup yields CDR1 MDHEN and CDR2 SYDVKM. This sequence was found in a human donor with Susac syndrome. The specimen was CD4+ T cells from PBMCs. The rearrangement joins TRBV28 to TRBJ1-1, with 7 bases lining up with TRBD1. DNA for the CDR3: TGTGCCAGCAGTATCAACCAGGGGGTTACTGAAGCTTTCTTT. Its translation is CASSINQGVTEAFF.